The 10 T cell receptor beta chains listed next were all sequenced from one sample in a study of cytomegalovirus exposure and HLA in healthy donors. PCR was performed using 60 Vbeta and 13 Jbeta primers. The table came from immunoSEQ multiplex PCR; TCRdb's copy has only in-frame clones and leaves some out. The sample shows about 200,000 clones, roughly 85% of them seen only once. Source material: PBMCs. These receptors originate from a woman in her 50s in good health and CMV-seronegative.

The V and J genes are TRBV27 and TRBJ2-7; 7 nucleotides match TRBD1. The CDR3 extends over 15 amino acids. Germline V gene sequence: CDR1 MNHEY, CDR2 SMNVEV (reference sequence). V lost 3 bases to trimming and J lost 1 base; unmatched junction nucleotides: 6. CDR3 in DNA: TGTGCCAGCAGTTTGGCCCGGGACAGATCCTACGAGCAGTACTTC. Protein sequence: CASSLARDRSYEQYF.

The gene calls are TRBV28 and TRBJ2-7, with D tentatively TRBD2 (6 bases). This CDR3 is built from 13 residues. From germline, CDR1 is MDHEN and CDR2 SYDVKM. Trimming removed 5 bases at V and 4 bases at J, with 12 bases between. The CDR3 nucleotides are TGTGCCAGCAGTCGGGGGACTTTATACGAGCAGTACTTC. It specifies CASSRGTLYEQYF.

The chain combines TRBV6-5 with TRBJ1-3, with 7 bases that match TRBD1. The trim removed 0 bases at V and 0 bases at J, leaving 2 bases unmatched. Germline-derived CDR1 and CDR2 are MNHEY and SVGAGI. This CDR3 has 16 amino acids. Written as DNA, the CDR3 is TGTGCCAGCAGTTACTCGGACAGGCACTCTGGAAACACCATATATTTT. It yields the protein CASSYSDRHSGNTIYF.

The chain recombines TRBV2 with TRBJ1-2; D is ambiguous. CDR3 length: 14 residues. V lost 2 bases and J lost 8, with 15 bases in between. Germline CDR1 is SNHLY and CDR2 is FYNNEI. The CDR3 nucleotides read TGTGCCAGCAGTGAAAAACAATTGGGCGGGGGCTACACCTTC. Amino acid sequence: CASSEKQLGGGYTF. Filled out from reference TRBV2 and TRBJ1-2, the complete variable domain reads EPEVTQTPSHQVTQMGQEVILRCVPISNHLYFYWYRQILGQKVEFLVSFYNNEISEKSEIFDDQFSVERPDGSNFTLKIRSTKLEDSAMYFCASSEKQLGGGYTFGSGTRLTVV.

The V gene is TRBV7-9, the J gene TRBJ2-1, with TRBD2 matching over 7 bases. In germline, CDR1 is SEHNR, CDR2 FQNEAQ (reference sequence). CDR3 size: 13 residues. The J segment lost 8 bases and the V segment lost 6 bases, leaving 7 bases of the junction unmatched. CDR3 amino acids: CASRPTSVDEQFF. Here the CDR3 DNA reads TGTGCCAGCAGGCCTACTAGCGTCGATGAGCAGTTCTTC.

CDR3 coding DNA: TGCAGCAGCTTTTCAGGGGGCGCAGATGGCTACACCTTC. It yields the protein CSSFSGGADGYTF. The chain carries TRBV29-1 and TRBJ1-2; 8 bases fit TRBD1. The CDR3 consists of 13 residues. The V gene end was trimmed by 8 bases and the J gene end by 6 bases; junction bases not matched to a gene: 11. Germline values: CDR1 SQVTM, CDR2 ANQGSEA.

V is TRBV9 and J is TRBJ1-1; 7 bases are a match to TRBD1. CDR3 length equals 13 residues. Germline lookup yields CDR1 SGDLS and CDR2 YYNGEE. V trimming: 1 base; J trimming: 4 bases; junction bases outside the gene matches: 1. The CDR3 region is CASSVTGVTEAFF. CDR3 nucleotides: TGTGCCAGCAGCGTAACAGGGGTCACTGAAGCTTTCTTT.

The V call is TRBV20-1, the J call TRBJ2-7; 10 bases are a match to TRBD1. The germline gives CDR1 DFQATT, CDR2 SNEGSKA (reference sequence). This CDR3 is built from 11 residues. The CDR3 here is CSGTGVYEQYF. DNA for the CDR3: TGCAGCGGGACAGGGGTTTACGAGCAGTACTTC.

The chain carries TRBV19 and TRBJ2-7; 7 bases agree with TRBD2. Per germline, CDR1 LNHDA and CDR2 SQIVND (reference sequence). The length of the CDR3 is 14 residues. The J segment lost 7 bases and the V segment lost 7 bases, leaving 13 bases of the junction unmatched. CDR3 coding DNA: TGTGCCAGTAACTCCTCTCCCCGGGGAGGGGAGCAGTACTTC. As protein: CASNSSPRGGEQYF.

The table lists this clone with a count of one. The chain joins TRBV30 to TRBJ2-7, with 8 positions matching TRBD1. The germline V gene has CDR1 GTSNPN and CDR2 SVGIG (reference sequence). V was clipped by 1 base and J by 3 bases; unmatched bases: 14. The CDR3 has 17 residues. The DNA for the CDR3 is TGTGCCTGGAGTGGGGGGCAGGGGGCGGCTCTATTCTACGAGCAGTACTTC. Encoded protein: CAWSGGQGAALFYEQYF.